This T cell receptor beta chain was found in a study of blood T cell repertoires in COVID-19. Assay used: immunoSEQ multiplex PCR; TCRdb lists only in-frame clones, some missing. The table records 150,000 to 200,000 clones, 89% of them present only once. CDR1 SGHNT and CDR2 YYREEE come from the germline V gene (reference sequence). V was pared by 4 bases and J by 4 bases, with 18 bases of the junction left unmatched. The length of the CDR3 is 19 residues. The receptor was derived from a middle-aged man with acute or convalescent COVID-19. Sequenced sample: peripheral blood. V usage is TRBV5-4 and J usage is TRBJ2-5, with 11 bases that match TRBD2. Here the CDR3 DNA reads TGTGCCAGCAGCGCCGACTTGGGGTTATCGACTAGCGGGGTAGAGACCCAGTACTTC. Encoded protein: CASSADLGLSTSGVETQYF.